A single sample is the source of the 32 T cell receptor beta chains below, sequenced in a study of blood T cell repertoires in COVID-19. Sequenced by immunoSEQ multiplex PCR; TCRdb stores in-frame clones only, minus some. The sample consists of some 180,000 clones, around 85% of them appearing once. Input material: PBMCs or T cells enriched from blood (not recorded which). The receptors were sampled from a man between 35 and 55 years old who had recovered from COVID-19.

The V gene is TRBV6-1, the J gene TRBJ1-1, with 8 bases lining up with TRBD1. V shed 1 base and J 4 bases; nucleotides not matched to a gene: 2. There are 14 residues in the CDR3. Germline V gene data show CDR1 as MNHNS and CDR2 as SASEGT. CDR3 nucleotide sequence: TGTGCCAGCAGTGAAGGGACAGGGAGCACTGAAGCTTTCTTT. Its protein is CASSEGTGSTEAFF.

The V and J genes are TRBV9 and TRBJ2-5; D may be TRBD1 (5 bases). Germline CDR1 is SGDLS and CDR2 is YYNGEE. The ends were cut back, 2 bases at V and 2 bases at J, with 13 bases in the middle. This CDR3 has 15 residues. In DNA form, the CDR3 reads TGTGCCAGCAGCGTGGCAGACAGTGCTCAAGAGACCCAGTACTTC. Translation: CASSVADSAQETQYF. Using reference TRBV9 and TRBJ2-5 for the parts outside the CDR3, the full variable domain is DSGVTQTPKHLITATGQRVTLRCSPRSGDLSVYWYQQSLDQGLQFLIQYYNGEERAKGNILERFSAQQFPDLHSELNLSSLELGDSALYFCASSVADSAQETQYFGPGTRLLVL.

This rearrangement joins TRBV5-1 to TRBJ2-1; 10 positions match TRBD2. The CDR3 length is 16 residues. Germline CDR1 and CDR2: SGHRS and YFSETQ. The J segment lost 4 bases and the V segment lost 7 bases, leaving 11 bases of the junction unmatched. CDR3 bases: TGCGCCAGCCGTGTGTCGGGGACTAGCGCATACAATGAGCAGTTCTTC. It is translated as CASRVSGTSAYNEQFF.

The CDR3 DNA follows: TGTGCCAGCTCACCGACTATTCGTCTTGGGGCCGGGGAGCTGTTTTTT. It translates to CASSPTIRLGAGELFF. The rearrangement links TRBV18 to TRBJ2-2, with D maybe TRBD2 (5 bases). The CDR3 has 16 amino acids. Germline CDR1 KGHSH, CDR2 LQKENI. The V end was cut by 3 bases, the J end by 6 bases, with 17 bases between.

V usage is TRBV12-5 and J usage is TRBJ1-5, with TRBD1 matching over 8 bases. V lost 6 bases to trimming and J lost 5 bases; unmatched junction nucleotides: 3. The germline V gene has CDR1 LGHNT and CDR2 FRNRAP. The CDR3 runs 13 residues. As DNA, the CDR3 is TGTGCTAGTGGACAGGGGGGGTATCAGCCCCAGCATTTT. The encoded protein is CASGQGGYQPQHF.

The chain has TRBV5-1 and TRBJ1-2; D call uncertain. Germline assignment: CDR1 SGHRS and CDR2 YFSETQ. The CDR3 is 14 amino acids. V lost 0 bases, J lost 3 bases, and 9 bases lay in between. DNA of the CDR3: TGCGCCAGCAGCTTGGGCCGGAGTTACTATGGCTACACCTTC. Encoded protein: CASSLGRSYYGYTF. Full variable domain (missing parts from reference TRBV5-1 and TRBJ1-2): KAGVTQTPRYLIKTRGQQVTLSCSPISGHRSVSWYQQTPGQGLQFLFEYFSETQRNKGNFPGRFSGRQFSNSRSEMNVSTLELGDSALYLCASSLGRSYYGYTFGSGTRLTVV.

The chain has TRBV11-2 and TRBJ2-1, with D hard to call. From germline, CDR1 is SGHAT and CDR2 FQNNGV. Between the trimmed V and J ends, which lost 1 base and 4 bases, there was a span of 8 bases. CDR3 length: 14 residues. The CDR3 protein is CASSLVPGYNEQFF. The CDR3 nucleotides read TGTGCCAGCAGCTTAGTCCCAGGATACAATGAGCAGTTCTTC.

The chain employs TRBV5-1 and TRBJ1-3; 7 nucleotides line up with TRBD1. V lost 4 bases, J lost 4 bases, and 8 bases stayed unmatched. CDR1 and CDR2 (germline): SGHRS, YFSETQ. The CDR3 runs to 15 residues. Written as DNA, the CDR3 is TGCGCCAGCAGCACGGATCCGGGACAGGGAAACACCATATATTTT. It translates to CASSTDPGQGNTIYF. The variable domain in full, completed from reference TRBV5-1 and TRBJ1-3, reads KAGVTQTPRYLIKTRGQQVTLSCSPISGHRSVSWYQQTPGQGLQFLFEYFSETQRNKGNFPGRFSGRQFSNSRSEMNVSTLELGDSALYLCASSTDPGQGNTIYFGEGSWLTVV.

The chain recombines TRBV6-4 with TRBJ2-2; possibly TRBD2 for D (6 bases). Germline V gene data show CDR1 as MRHNA and CDR2 as SNTAGT. The CDR3 extends over 17 amino acids. Deletions cut 6 bases from V and 1 base from J, with 18 bases between. CDR3 bases: TGTGCCAGCAGCCCCCCCCGGGGACTCAGGAACACCGGGGAGCTGTTTTTT. Residues: CASSPPRGLRNTGELFF.

This clone was found once. The J gene is TRBJ1-4, the V gene TRBV5-1; 9 nucleotides agree with TRBD1. Trimming removed 3 bases from V and 7 bases from J; junction bases left unmatched: 7. The germline gives CDR1 SGHRS, CDR2 YFSETQ. CDR3 length: 15 residues. The CDR3 is CASSSTGTGTEKLFF. DNA of the CDR3: TGCGCCAGCAGCTCTACCGGGACAGGGACTGAAAAACTGTTTTTT.

The chain combines TRBV4-1 with TRBJ1-2; 10 positions agree with TRBD1. CDR3 size: 19 residues. V was clipped by 1 base and J by 5 bases; unmatched bases: 16. The germline V gene has CDR1 MGHRA and CDR2 YSYEKL. This CDR3 reads CASSQAKRPGQGNRYGYTF. The CDR3 DNA follows: TGCGCCAGCAGCCAAGCCAAGCGGCCGGGACAGGGGAACAGATATGGCTACACCTTC.

V gene TRBV25-1 combines with J gene TRBJ1-5; D unclear. V was trimmed by 6 bases and J by 3 bases, leaving 9 bases between them. The CDR3 has 13 residues. Germline assignment: CDR1 MGHDK and CDR2 SYGVNS. CDR3 region: CASRSGYNQPQHF. The CDR3 DNA sequence: TGTGCCAGCAGATCAGGTTACAATCAGCCCCAGCATTTT.

This chain uses TRBV7-9 with TRBJ2-1; weak D call: TRBD1 (6 bases). The germline gives CDR1 SEHNR, CDR2 FQNEAQ (reference sequence). Trimming cost V 4 bases and J 9 bases, with 25 bases left between them. This CDR3 contains 17 residues. CDR3 amino acids: CASSYPFARGTYGEQFF. The CDR3 DNA reads TGTGCCAGCAGCTACCCGTTTGCCAGGGGCACATACGGTGAGCAGTTCTTC. The complete variable domain, with remaining parts taken from reference TRBV7-9 and TRBJ2-1, reads DTGVSQNPRHKITKRGQNVTFRCDPISEHNRLYWYRQTLGQGPEFLTYFQNEAQLEKSRLLSDRFSAERPKGSFSTLEIQRTEQGDSAMYLCASSYPFARGTYGEQFFGPGTRLTVL.

This clone was seen a single time. The rearrangement joins TRBV7-8 to TRBJ2-1; 8 nucleotides match TRBD2. The length of the CDR3 is 16 residues. V lost 7 bases to trimming and J lost 5 bases; unmatched junction nucleotides: 13. Germline V gives CDR1 SGHVS, CDR2 FQNEAQ. DNA of the CDR3: TGTGCCAGCACCTACGGCCCGGGACTAGTCGACAATGAGCAGTTCTTC. Translated, it gives CASTYGPGLVDNEQFF.

The rearrangement joins TRBV6-5 to TRBJ1-1, with D possibly TRBD1 on 5 matching bases. Trimming stripped 2 bases from V and 5 bases from J, with 6 bases between. There are 12 residues in the CDR3. The V gene's germline CDR1 is MNHEY and CDR2 SVGAGI. The CDR3 DNA is TGTGCCAGCAGTTACGGGGGGACTGAAGCTTTCTTT. Protein sequence: CASSYGGTEAFF.

The rearrangement joins TRBV6-1 to TRBJ1-2, with 11 bases that match TRBD1. Germline CDR1 is MNHNS and CDR2 is SASEGT. The CDR3 contains 16 residues. After removal of 4 bases from V and 4 bases from J, the junction contained 8 bases not matched to a gene. This chain's CDR3 is CASSGWGQGGSYGYTF. The CDR3 bases are TGTGCCAGCAGTGGGTGGGGACAGGGGGGTAGCTATGGCTACACCTTC.

The V call is TRBV19, the J call TRBJ1-6; perhaps TRBD1 as D (5 bases). The CDR3 has 15 amino acids. V lost 3 bases to trimming and J lost 9 bases, with 15 bases between them. CDR1 is LNHDA, CDR2 SQIVND, per germline (reference sequence). In nucleotides, the CDR3 is TGTGCCAGTAGTATCCAGGGTCCCAAAACTTCACCCCTCCACTTT. This sequence encodes CASSIQGPKTSPLHF.

The rearrangement links TRBV11-2 to TRBJ1-1; D is uncertain. Germline CDR1 SGHAT, CDR2 FQNNGV. The CDR3 length is 13 residues. V lost 5 bases, J lost 0 bases, and 7 bases lay in between. CDR3 in amino acids: CASSHNMNTEAFF. In nucleotides, the CDR3 is TGTGCCAGCAGCCACAACATGAACACTGAAGCTTTCTTT.

V is TRBV7-8 and J is TRBJ1-6; no reliable D call. CDR1 is SGHVS and CDR2 is FQNEAQ in the germline V gene. Between the trimmed V and J ends, which lost 3 bases and 17 bases, there was a span of 14 bases. The CDR3 is 12 residues long. The CDR3 nucleotides are TGTGCCAGCAGCTTTGACGGGGTGCTTATCCACTTT. Translation: CASSFDGVLIHF.

The chain links TRBV2 to TRBJ1-4; no clear D gene. From germline, CDR1 is SNHLY and CDR2 FYNNEI. V lost 1 base and J lost 7, with 13 bases in between. This CDR3 spans 15 amino acids. The CDR3 here is CASSEELNPGEKLFF. The CDR3, as DNA: TGTGCCAGCAGTGAAGAACTCAATCCCGGTGAAAAACTGTTTTTT. The full variable domain, rest sourced from reference TRBV2 and TRBJ1-4, is EPEVTQTPSHQVTQMGQEVILRCVPISNHLYFYWYRQILGQKVEFLVSFYNNEISEKSEIFDDQFSVERPDGSNFTLKIRSTKLEDSAMYFCASSEELNPGEKLFFGSGTQLSVL.

V and J are TRBV5-1 and TRBJ2-2, with D possibly TRBD2 on 6 matching bases. The germline V gene has CDR1 SGHRS and CDR2 YFSETQ. Trimming took off 7 bases at V and 5 bases at J, with 18 bases between the two ends. The CDR3 sequence is 15 residues long. In nucleotides, the CDR3 is TGCGCCAGCGAGATAGCGGTCTCTGGGACCGGGGAGCTGTTTTTT. As protein: CASEIAVSGTGELFF. Full variable domain (rest looked up from reference TRBV5-1 and TRBJ2-2): KAGVTQTPRYLIKTRGQQVTLSCSPISGHRSVSWYQQTPGQGLQFLFEYFSETQRNKGNFPGRFSGRQFSNSRSEMNVSTLELGDSALYLCASEIAVSGTGELFFGEGSRLTVL.

The chain uses TRBV11-2 and TRBJ1-1; D gene unclear. CDR1 is SGHAT and CDR2 is FQNNGV in the germline V gene. V was cut by 4 bases and J by 5 bases, with 17 bases left in between. The CDR3 runs to 15 residues. Here the CDR3 reads CASSYGEGGKTEAFF. The CDR3 region has the DNA TGTGCCAGCAGCTACGGGGAGGGAGGTAAAACTGAAGCTTTCTTT.

V and J are TRBV5-4 and TRBJ2-7; 10 nucleotides line up with TRBD2. This CDR3 has 14 residues. Germline assignment: CDR1 SGHNT and CDR2 YYREEE (reference sequence). Trimming at V came to 5 bases and at J to 7 bases, leaving 9 bases not matched to a gene. This CDR3 reads CASSSPGLAREQYF. Here the CDR3 DNA reads TGTGCCAGCAGTTCCCCGGGACTAGCGAGAGAGCAGTACTTC.

This chain joins TRBV28 and TRBJ1-1; 10 nucleotides match TRBD1. V lost 6 bases, J lost 11 bases, and 9 bases stayed unmatched. Germline CDR1 reads MDHEN; CDR2 reads SYDVKM. CDR3 length: 13 residues. CDR3 sequence: CASRTGGAGDAFF. CDR3 bases: TGTGCCAGCAGGACAGGGGGCGCGGGGGATGCTTTCTTT.

The chain employs TRBV6-6 and TRBJ2-7; a possible D gene is TRBD2 (6 bases). This CDR3 spans 11 amino acids. Trimming removed 7 bases at V and 4 bases at J, with 8 bases between. The germline CDR1 and CDR2 sequences are MNHNY and SVGAGI (reference sequence). CDR3 nucleotides: TGTGCCAGCAAGGAGGGGTACGAGCAGTACTTC. Protein: CASKEGYEQYF.

V and J are TRBV11-2 and TRBJ1-2; weak D call: TRBD1 (6 bases). This CDR3 spans 16 amino acids. CDR1 is SGHAT and CDR2 is FQNNGV in the germline V gene. V shed 5 bases and J shed 4 bases, with 20 bases lying between them. The CDR3 here is CASSLNSGTWGYGYTF. The CDR3 DNA reads as TGTGCCAGCAGCCTAAACTCCGGGACATGGGGCTATGGCTACACCTTC.

CDR3 DNA: TGTGCCAGCAGGCTAGAGGAGGGACCCTCCCGCGGCTACACCTTC. Amino acid sequence: CASRLEEGPSRGYTF. The chain recombines TRBV28 with TRBJ1-2, with D possibly matching TRBD1 (5 bases). Per the germline V gene, CDR1 is MDHEN and CDR2 is SYDVKM. The V end lost 6 bases, the J end lost 8 bases, and 22 bases lay between the germline ends. CDR3 length: 15 residues.

The count of this clone is one. The V gene is TRBV7-8, the J gene TRBJ2-7; D unclear. The germline gives CDR1 SGHVS, CDR2 FQNEAQ. The CDR3 runs to 12 residues. Trimming took 1 base from V and 5 from J, leaving 6 bases between them. The CDR3 nucleotides are TGTGCCAGCAGCTTAGTGGGCGACGAGCAGTACTTC. It encodes CASSLVGDEQYF. The whole variable domain, filled in from reference TRBV7-8 and TRBJ2-7, reads GAGVSQSPRYKVAKRGQDVALRCDPISGHVSLFWYQQALGQGPEFLTYFQNEAQLDKSGLPSDRFFAERPEGSVSTLKIQRTQQEDSAVYLCASSLVGDEQYFGPGTRLTVT.

The rearrangement uses TRBV5-1 and TRBJ2-2; D may be TRBD1 (5 bases). Germline-derived CDR1 and CDR2 are SGHRS and YFSETQ. CDR3 length: 14 residues. The V gene lost 4 bases and the J gene lost 1 base, with 8 bases spanning the gap. The CDR3 loop is CASSTGQNTGELFF. CDR3 nucleotide sequence: TGCGCCAGCAGCACCGGACAGAACACCGGGGAGCTGTTTTTT. Drawing the rest from reference TRBV5-1 and TRBJ2-2, the complete variable domain is KAGVTQTPRYLIKTRGQQVTLSCSPISGHRSVSWYQQTPGQGLQFLFEYFSETQRNKGNFPGRFSGRQFSNSRSEMNVSTLELGDSALYLCASSTGQNTGELFFGEGSRLTVL.

This chain uses TRBV4-1 with TRBJ2-3; D perhaps matches TRBD1 (6 bases). In germline, CDR1 is MGHRA, CDR2 YSYEKL. The germline V and J ends were trimmed by 0 bases and 4 bases, with 8 bases remaining between them. The CDR3 totals 14 residues. The CDR3 nucleotides are TGCGCCAGCAGCCAAGAGCGGACAGCAGATACGCAGTATTTT. This sequence encodes CASSQERTADTQYF.

Worth noting for this clone: At one of its ends the junction is not consistent with the germline gene, which may arise from a read error. The rearrangement uses TRBV28 and TRBJ1-2; TRBD1 agrees at 8 bases. The CDR3 has 17 residues. The germline CDR1 and CDR2 sequences are MDHEN and SYDVKM. CDR3: CASSLSPRTGISGGYTF. The CDR3 coding sequence is TGTGCCAGCAGCTTATCCCCACGGACAGGGATTAGCGGTGGCTACACCTTC.

The chain joins TRBV5-1 to TRBJ1-1, with 7 bases identical to TRBD1. Germline CDR1 and CDR2: SGHRS and YFSETQ. The CDR3 is 17 residues long. Trimming took 4 bases from V and 0 from J; bases not matched to a gene: 12. CDR3 residues: CASSPPGQSLMNTEAFF. The CDR3 nucleotides are TGCGCCAGCAGCCCCCCGGGACAGAGTCTCATGAACACTGAAGCTTTCTTT. The full variable domain, rest sourced from reference TRBV5-1 and TRBJ1-1, is KAGVTQTPRYLIKTRGQQVTLSCSPISGHRSVSWYQQTPGQGLQFLFEYFSETQRNKGNFPGRFSGRQFSNSRSEMNVSTLELGDSALYLCASSPPGQSLMNTEAFFGQGTRLTVV.